The clone carrying this T cell receptor (beta chain) has ten or more counts. This specimen comes from a study of T-cell reconstitution after alpha-beta-depleted transplantation in children. This CDR3 has 16 amino acids. The J segment lost 0 bases and the V segment lost 7 bases, leaving 7 bases of the junction unmatched. Using unique molecular identifiers, the investigators prepared the TCRbeta library. A single record per CDR3 protein comes from TCRdb applying MiXCR to the PCR reads. This table holds more than 150,000 distinct CDR3 sequences, approximately 6.8% found once. The receptor was derived from a human donor who donated a stem cell graft to a child with Wiskott-Aldrich syndrome. The chain has TRBV12-3 or TRBV12-4 and TRBJ1-5, with 9 bases identical to TRBD1. Source: PBMCs from the stem cell graft donor, taken from the stem cell graft. The CDR3 sequence: CASNNGQGISNQPQHF. DNA of the CDR3: TGTGCCAGCAACAACGGACAGGGGATTAGCAATCAGCCCCAGCATTTT.